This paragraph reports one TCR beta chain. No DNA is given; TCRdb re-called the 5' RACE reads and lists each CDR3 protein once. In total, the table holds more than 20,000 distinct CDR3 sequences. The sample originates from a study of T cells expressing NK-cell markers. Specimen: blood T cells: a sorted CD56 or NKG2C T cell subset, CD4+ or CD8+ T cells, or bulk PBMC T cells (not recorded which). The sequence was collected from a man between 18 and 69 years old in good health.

CDR3 sequence reads: CASSVGFSNEQFF. The V and J genes are TRBV9 and TRBJ2-1. Germline V gene sequence: CDR1 SGDLS, CDR2 YYNGEE. The CDR3 is 13 amino acids.